This entry describes one T cell receptor (beta chain). This sample stems from a study of blood T cell repertoires in COVID-19. Study information: COVID-19 samples from acute and convalescent phases originated in the United States, Italy and Spain.

Some clones are missing from TCRdb's copy, which holds only in-frame ones; the method was immunoSEQ multiplex PCR. The table includes about 220,000 clones, about 90% detected once. Sequenced material: PBMCs or T cells enriched from blood (not recorded which). The clonotype was recovered from a woman between 50 and 59 years old with acute COVID-19.

The CDR3 DNA sequence: TGTGCCAGCAGCTTAGAACAGGGTGTTAACTATGGCTACACCTTC. Amino acid sequence: CASSLEQGVNYGYTF. The V and J genes are TRBV11-2 and TRBJ1-2; perhaps TRBD1 as D (6 bases). The CDR3 covers 15 residues. The germline V gene has CDR1 SGHAT and CDR2 FQNNGV. The V and J ends lost 0 bases and 1 base respectively, with 9 bases between them.